This section outlines one T cell receptor beta chain sequence together with its context. The CDR3 extends over 15 amino acids. Trimming took 1 base from V and 9 from J; bases not matched to a gene: 10. In germline, CDR1 is LGHDT, CDR2 YNNKEL (reference sequence). The data derive from a study of T cells in Graves' hyperthyroidism and ophthalmopathy. Lactation, pregnancy, other autoimmune disease or uncontrolled infection excluded patients. The CDR3 regions of TCR beta were amplified from RNA transcripts. HTBI primers were used for first-round RT-PCR of the TCR CDR3. TCRdb called the multiplex PCR reads again in MiXCR, with one record for every CDR3 protein. Of about 620,000 distinct CDR3 sequences detected, roughly 16% appear once; the ten largest clones hold less than 4.5%.

The genes are TRBV3-1 and TRBJ2-7; 9 bases map to TRBD2. The receptor was derived from a woman under 40 with Graves' hyperthyroidism. Sequences were obtained from blood. The CDR3 DNA reads as TGTGCCAGCAGCCAAGTTGCGGGACTAGCAGTAAGGCAGTACTTC. Its protein product is CASSQVAGLAVRQYF.